The following is a TCR beta chain sequence with its context. This sample is drawn from a study of blood T cell repertoires in COVID-19. Across the whole study: Sources were T cells, B-cell-depleted T cells, or PBMCs; the material itself was cDNA or gDNA.

The method was immunoSEQ multiplex PCR; TCRdb's version includes in-frame clones alone and lacks a portion of them. There are 140,000 or so clones in the sample; roughly 82% occur only once, and more than 8.5% lies in the top ten. Germline V gene data show CDR1 as SGHTA and CDR2 as FQGNSA. The CDR3 is made up of 16 amino acids. V lost 5 bases, J lost 5 bases, and 10 bases stayed unmatched. The sequence was collected from a man aged 55 to 70 with active or convalescent COVID-19. The gene calls are TRBV7-2 and TRBJ1-1, with 11 bases matching TRBD1. The specimen sequenced was peripheral blood. The CDR3 protein is CASSRGQGAMRTEAFF. Here the CDR3 DNA reads TGTGCCAGCAGCCGTGGACAGGGGGCGATGAGGACTGAAGCTTTCTTT.